The next 25 T cell receptor beta chains were all read from a single sample in a study of Ad26.COV2.S vaccination and SARS-CoV-2 variants. Assay: immunoSEQ multiplex PCR; the TCRdb copy retains only in-frame clones and omits some. Here the sample spans fewer than 400,000 clones, approximately 90% being singletons. The treatment denotes: some 19 received Ad26.COV2.S at low or high dose, single or two shots; about 5 received placebo; per-sample allocation not given. The samples were gathered on day 63 after the first injection of vaccine or placebo. The material sequenced was peripheral blood, taken in a trial of Ad26.COV2.S vaccine versus placebo. All receptors derive from a person aged 18-60 years who received the Ad26.COV2.S COVID-19 vaccine or a placebo.

The chain employs TRBV20-1 and TRBJ1-1, with 9 bases lining up with TRBD1. Germline CDR1 reads DFQATT; CDR2 reads SNEGSKA (reference sequence). The CDR3 contains 14 residues. Losses at the gene ends were 3 bases for V and 0 bases for J; bases not matched to a gene: 2. CDR3 in amino acids: CSASGTGMNTEAFF. CDR3 bases: TGCAGTGCTAGTGGGACAGGGATGAACACTGAAGCTTTCTTT.

The chain combines TRBV21-1 with TRBJ1-1; TRBD1, as called in the table, went unchecked against the DNA. TRBV21-1 is labeled a pseudogene. The CDR3 spans 16 residues. CDR3 in amino acids: CASSNRGGQGHTEAFF. In nucleotides, the CDR3 is TGTGCCAGCAGCAATCGGGGAGGACAGGGGCACACTGAAGCTTTCTTT.

This clone was seen a single time. The rearrangement links TRBV5-1 to TRBJ2-5; maybe TRBD1 (5 bases). V was shortened by 0 bases and J by 5 bases, with 11 bases between the two germline ends. The CDR3 length is 14 residues. Germline assignment: CDR1 SGHRS and CDR2 YFSETQ. The CDR3 region is CASSLGQGRETQYF. The CDR3 bases are TGCGCCAGCAGCTTGGGGCAGGGAAGGGAGACCCAGTACTTC.

This clone was seen more than once but under ten times. This chain connects TRBV6-1 to TRBJ1-3; no firm D call. The CDR3 has 16 residues. Trimming took 2 bases from V and 0 from J, leaving 11 bases between them. CDR1 and CDR2 (germline): MNHNS, SASEGT. Here the CDR3 DNA reads TGTGCCAGCAGTGAACGGGGAGTCGGCTCTGGAAACACCATATATTTT. Residues: CASSERGVGSGNTIYF.

A remark on this clone: Other DNA sequences in the sample encode the same CDR3. The V and J genes are TRBV7-2 and TRBJ2-1, with TRBD2 matching over 10 bases. Germline-derived CDR1 and CDR2 are SGHTA and FQGNSA. J lost 4 bases, V lost 6 bases, and 3 bases had no gene match. The CDR3 runs to 14 residues. CDR3 sequence reads: CASSYSGGYNEQFF. Here the CDR3 DNA reads TGTGCCAGCAGTTATAGCGGGGGGTACAATGAGCAGTTCTTC.

The rearrangement uses TRBV30 and TRBJ2-5, with 7 positions matching TRBD1. Germline V gene lookup returns CDR1 GTSNPN and CDR2 SVGIG (reference sequence). V was pared by 5 bases and J by 6 bases, with 6 bases of the junction left unmatched. The CDR3 totals 12 residues. CDR3 bases: TGTGCCTGGGGGGACAGTCCACAGACCCAGTACTTC. This sequence encodes CAWGDSPQTQYF.

Only a few counts were recorded for this clone. J is TRBJ1-6 and V is TRBV27, with 9 positions matching TRBD1. Per the germline V gene, CDR1 is MNHEY and CDR2 is SMNVEV (reference sequence). CDR3 length equals 14 residues. Germline trimming cut 3 bases from V and 9 bases from J; bases unmatched to any gene: 3. This CDR3 reads CASSLNRGRSPLHF. The CDR3, as DNA: TGTGCCAGCAGTTTGAACAGGGGGCGTTCACCCCTCCACTTT.

The chain joins TRBV19 to TRBJ1-6; a possible D gene is TRBD1 (5 bases). The CDR3 contains 13 residues. Trimming cost V 10 bases and J 9 bases, with 16 bases left between them. Germline V gene sequence: CDR1 LNHDA, CDR2 SQIVND (reference sequence). The CDR3 bases are TGTGCCACTGGCCAGGGACCCCGTTCACCCCTCCACTTT. It encodes CATGQGPRSPLHF.

With respect to this clone: One junction end does not reproduce the germline sequence, and a read error may be involved. V gene TRBV29-1 combines with J gene TRBJ1-1; 9 bases are a match to TRBD1. From germline, CDR1 is SQVTM and CDR2 ANQGSEA. The CDR3 is 12 residues long. CDR3 amino acids: CSASGTGTGAFF. The CDR3 nucleotides read TGCAGCGCTTCCGGGACAGGGACTGGAGCTTTCTTT. The full variable domain, in which reference TRBV29-1 and TRBJ1-1 provide the parts outside the CDR3, is SAVISQKPSRDICQRGTSLTIQCQVDSQVTMMFWYRQQPGQSLTLIATANQGSEATYESGFVIDKFPISRPNLTFSTLTVSNMSPEDSSIYLCSASGTGTGAFFGQGTRLTVV.

The V gene is TRBV12-3 or TRBV12-4, the J gene TRBJ2-7; D is uncertain. Trimming pared 3 bases from V and 3 bases from J, leaving 9 bases between. This CDR3 region has 13 residues. CDR3 sequence reads: CASSLSLLYEQYF. For the CDR3, the DNA is TGTGCCAGCAGTTTGAGCCTACTCTACGAGCAGTACTTC.

The chain links TRBV28 to TRBJ1-6, with TRBD1 identical over 7 bases. Germline values: CDR1 MDHEN, CDR2 SYDVKM. The CDR3 contains 13 residues. V lost 7 bases, J lost 7 bases, and 4 bases stayed unmatched. CDR3 residues: CASMRDSNSPLHF. The CDR3 nucleotides are TGTGCCAGCATGAGGGACAGCAATTCACCCCTCCACTTT.

The chain uses TRBV6-5 and TRBJ1-5, with unresolved D. CDR3 length: 14 amino acids. V was clipped by 2 bases and J by 6 bases, with 11 bases between them. Germline assignment: CDR1 MNHEY and CDR2 SVGAGI. The CDR3 nucleotides are TGTGCCAGCAGTTACGGTCCCGATAGTCAGCCCCAGCATTTT. Its translation is CASSYGPDSQPQHF.

The chain uses TRBV7-2 and TRBJ2-5; 7 positions agree with TRBD2. Germline V gene sequence: CDR1 SGHTA, CDR2 FQGNSA. V lost 5 bases to trimming and J lost 5 bases; unmatched junction nucleotides: 14. CDR3 length: 16 amino acids. CDR3 amino acids: CASSTSQTSSGETQYF. CDR3 coding DNA: TGTGCCAGCAGCACTTCCCAGACTAGCTCGGGGGAGACCCAGTACTTC.

The chain couples TRBV6-5 to TRBJ1-5; tentative D call: TRBD1 (5 bases). The CDR3 runs to 15 residues. The V gene lost 7 bases and the J gene lost 5 bases, with 18 bases spanning the gap. CDR1 and CDR2 (germline): MNHEY, SVGAGI. This CDR3 reads CASNPGTEFYQPQHF. CDR3 sequence (DNA): TGTGCCAGCAATCCCGGGACGGAATTCTATCAGCCCCAGCATTTT.

The chain combines TRBV7-9 with TRBJ2-1; 8 bases agree with TRBD1. The J segment lost 3 bases and the V segment lost 1 base, leaving 2 bases of the junction unmatched. Germline V CDR1 and CDR2: SEHNR, FQNEAQ (reference sequence). There are 15 residues in the CDR3. CDR3 nucleotides: TGTGCCAGCAGCTTAGGGACAGGGATCTACAATGAGCAGTTCTTC. This translates into CASSLGTGIYNEQFF.

The table lists this clone with a count of one. This sequence joins TRBV6-1 and TRBJ1-1, with a possible D match to TRBD1 (5 bases). The length of the CDR3 is 13 residues. V lost 3 bases and J lost 5, with 10 bases in between. CDR1 MNHNS and CDR2 SASEGT come from the germline V gene. The CDR3: CASSDAGKTEAFF. The CDR3 DNA is TGTGCCAGCAGTGATGCAGGGAAGACTGAAGCTTTCTTT.

This clone was seen once. The chain couples TRBV11-3 to TRBJ2-7; a possible D gene is TRBD1 (6 bases). This CDR3 is built from 15 residues. Germline assignment: CDR1 SGHNT and CDR2 YENEEA. With 1 base removed from V and 3 bases from J, the gap between germline ends came to 13 bases. CDR3 in DNA: TGTGCCAGCAGCTTAGCCCGGACAGCAGGCTACGAGCAGTACTTC. Amino acid sequence: CASSLARTAGYEQYF.

This sequence joins TRBV5-1 and TRBJ2-7, with D maybe TRBD2 (6 bases). The CDR3 consists of 14 residues. V dropped 0 bases and J dropped 6 bases, with 13 bases sitting between them. CDR1 SGHRS and CDR2 YFSETQ come from the germline V gene. DNA of the CDR3: TGCGCCAGCAGCTTGGATACCACCGGGGGCGAGCAGTACTTC. Protein: CASSLDTTGGEQYF. Complete variable domain (other parts from reference TRBV5-1 and TRBJ2-7): KAGVTQTPRYLIKTRGQQVTLSCSPISGHRSVSWYQQTPGQGLQFLFEYFSETQRNKGNFPGRFSGRQFSNSRSEMNVSTLELGDSALYLCASSLDTTGGEQYFGPGTRLTVT.

The V and J genes are TRBV29-1 and TRBJ1-2; perhaps TRBD1 as D (5 bases). This CDR3 spans 14 amino acids. V was trimmed by 1 base and J by 6 bases, leaving 15 bases between them. Looked up from germline, CDR1 is SQVTM and CDR2 is ANQGSEA. CDR3 sequence reads: CSVEARGVLNGYTF. The CDR3 DNA is TGCAGCGTTGAAGCCCGAGGGGTTCTTAATGGCTACACCTTC. Together with reference TRBV29-1 and TRBJ1-2, the CDR3 gives the full variable domain: SAVISQKPSRDICQRGTSLTIQCQVDSQVTMMFWYRQQPGQSLTLIATANQGSEATYESGFVIDKFPISRPNLTFSTLTVSNMSPEDSSIYLCSVEARGVLNGYTFGSGTRLTVV.

This sequence joins TRBV6-2 or TRBV6-3 and TRBJ2-5; D perhaps matches TRBD2 (6 bases). From germline, CDR1 is MNHEY and CDR2 SVGEGT. V was cut by 5 bases and J by 1 base, with 17 bases left in between. This CDR3 contains 16 residues. CDR3 protein: CASSGGTVWIQETQYF. The DNA for the CDR3 is TGTGCCAGCAGTGGGGGGACGGTTTGGATCCAAGAGACCCAGTACTTC.

The chain links TRBV30 to TRBJ1-6, with TRBD1 identical over 9 bases. The CDR3 length is 14 residues. CDR1 and CDR2 (germline): GTSNPN, SVGIG (reference sequence). V shed 2 bases, J shed 7 bases, and the junction held 3 bases outside the gene matches. The CDR3 region is CAWSYGTGNSPLHF. In DNA, the CDR3 is TGTGCCTGGAGTTATGGGACAGGGAATTCACCCCTCCACTTT.

The table lists this clone with a count of one. This chain uses TRBV19 with TRBJ2-1; 7 bases match TRBD1. This CDR3 contains 14 residues. Germline CDR1 LNHDA, CDR2 SQIVND (reference sequence). The trim removed 8 bases at V and 2 bases at J, leaving 6 bases unmatched. The CDR3 protein is CASARQGPYNEQFF. The CDR3 coding sequence is TGTGCCAGTGCTAGACAGGGACCCTACAATGAGCAGTTCTTC. Supplemented by reference TRBV19 and TRBJ2-1, the full variable domain reads DGGITQSPKYLFRKEGQNVTLSCEQNLNHDAMYWYRQDPGQGLRLIYYSQIVNDFQKGDIAEGYSVSREKKESFPLTVTSAQKNPTAFYLCASARQGPYNEQFFGPGTRLTVL.

V usage is TRBV5-1 and J usage is TRBJ2-3, with D perhaps TRBD1 or TRBD2 (6 bases each). The V end was cut by 5 bases, the J end by 5 bases, with 15 bases between. This CDR3 spans 14 amino acids. Germline lookup yields CDR1 SGHRS and CDR2 YFSETQ. The CDR3, as DNA: TGCGCCAGCAGTTGGGGGGCCGAAGTAGATACGCAGTATTTT. Amino acids: CASSWGAEVDTQYF.

V gene TRBV7-8 combines with J gene TRBJ1-1; no clear D gene. Between the trimmed V and J ends, which lost 6 bases and 1 base, there was a span of 9 bases. Germline V gene sequence: CDR1 SGHVS, CDR2 FQNEAQ. This CDR3 region has 13 residues. DNA for the CDR3: TGTGCCAGCAGACCCAACGCGAACACTGAAGCTTTCTTT. Protein product: CASRPNANTEAFF.

Regarding this clone: The same CDR3 is also encoded by other DNA sequences in this sample. This rearrangement joins TRBV30 to TRBJ1-5; unclear D gene. The CDR3 loop spans 13 amino acids. V was trimmed by 0 bases and J by 3 bases, leaving 6 bases between them. Germline V gene lookup returns CDR1 GTSNPN and CDR2 SVGIG (reference sequence). CDR3 in amino acids: CAWSVGLNQPQHF. The CDR3 DNA sequence: TGTGCCTGGAGTGTAGGTCTCAATCAGCCCCAGCATTTT.